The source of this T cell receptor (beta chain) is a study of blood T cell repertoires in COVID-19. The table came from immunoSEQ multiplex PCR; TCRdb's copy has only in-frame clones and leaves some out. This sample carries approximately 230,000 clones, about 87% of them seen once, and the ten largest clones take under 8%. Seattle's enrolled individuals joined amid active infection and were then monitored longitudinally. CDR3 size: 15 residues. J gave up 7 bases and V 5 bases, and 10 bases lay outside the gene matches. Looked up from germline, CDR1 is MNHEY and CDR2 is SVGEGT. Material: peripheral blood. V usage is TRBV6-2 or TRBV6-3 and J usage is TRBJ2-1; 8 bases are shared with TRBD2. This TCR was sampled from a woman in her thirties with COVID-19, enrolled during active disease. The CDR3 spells CASSHPGLEGNEQFF. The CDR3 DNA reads TGTGCCAGCAGTCACCCGGGACTAGAAGGAAATGAGCAGTTCTTC.